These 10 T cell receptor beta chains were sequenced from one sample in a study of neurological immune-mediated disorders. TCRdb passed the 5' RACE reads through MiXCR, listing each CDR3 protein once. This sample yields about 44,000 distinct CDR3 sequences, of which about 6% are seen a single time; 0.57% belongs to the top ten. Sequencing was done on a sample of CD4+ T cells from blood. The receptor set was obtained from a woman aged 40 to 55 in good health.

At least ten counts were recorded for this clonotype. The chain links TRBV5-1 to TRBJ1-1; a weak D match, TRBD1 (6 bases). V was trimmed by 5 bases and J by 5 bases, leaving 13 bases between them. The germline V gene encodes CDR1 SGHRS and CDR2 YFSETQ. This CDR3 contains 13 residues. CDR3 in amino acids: CASRDMDRTEAFF. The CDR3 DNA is TGCGCCAGCAGGGATATGGACAGAACTGAAGCTTTCTTT. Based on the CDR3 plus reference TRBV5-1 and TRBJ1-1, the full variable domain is KAGVTQTPRYLIKTRGQQVTLSCSPISGHRSVSWYQQTPGQGLQFLFEYFSETQRNKGNFPGRFSGRQFSNSRSEMNVSTLELGDSALYLCASRDMDRTEAFFGQGTRLTVV.

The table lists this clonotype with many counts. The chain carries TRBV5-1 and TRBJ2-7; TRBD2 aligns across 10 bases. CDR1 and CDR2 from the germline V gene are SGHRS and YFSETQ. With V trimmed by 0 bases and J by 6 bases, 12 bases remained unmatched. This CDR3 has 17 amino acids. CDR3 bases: TGCGCCAGCAGCTTGGTAACTAGCGGGATACTACGGGGCGAGCAGTACTTC. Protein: CASSLVTSGILRGEQYF.

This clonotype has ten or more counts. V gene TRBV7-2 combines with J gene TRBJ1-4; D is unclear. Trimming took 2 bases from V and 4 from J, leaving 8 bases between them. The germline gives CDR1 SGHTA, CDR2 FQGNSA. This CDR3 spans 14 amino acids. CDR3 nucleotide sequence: TGTGCCAGCAGCTTACACGGGGATAATGAAAAACTGTTTTTT. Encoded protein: CASSLHGDNEKLFF.

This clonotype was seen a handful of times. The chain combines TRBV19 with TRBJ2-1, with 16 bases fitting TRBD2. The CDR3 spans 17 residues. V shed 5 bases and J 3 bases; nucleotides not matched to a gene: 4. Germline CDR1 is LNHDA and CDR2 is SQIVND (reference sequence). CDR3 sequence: CASSLGLAGGRYNEQFF. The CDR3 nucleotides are TGTGCCAGTAGTCTGGGACTAGCGGGAGGGCGCTACAATGAGCAGTTCTTC.

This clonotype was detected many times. CDR3 region: CASSGQGTNNEKLFF. CDR3 DNA sequence: TGCGCCAGCAGTGGGCAGGGTACGAACAATGAAAAACTGTTTTTT. V usage is TRBV5-1 and J usage is TRBJ1-4, with a possible D match to TRBD1 (5 bases). Germline CDR1 reads SGHRS; CDR2 reads YFSETQ. This CDR3 has 15 residues. The V and J ends lost 5 bases and 5 bases respectively, with 16 bases between them. Looking up the rest from reference TRBV5-1 and TRBJ1-4 gives the full variable domain: KAGVTQTPRYLIKTRGQQVTLSCSPISGHRSVSWYQQTPGQGLQFLFEYFSETQRNKGNFPGRFSGRQFSNSRSEMNVSTLELGDSALYLCASSGQGTNNEKLFFGSGTQLSVL.

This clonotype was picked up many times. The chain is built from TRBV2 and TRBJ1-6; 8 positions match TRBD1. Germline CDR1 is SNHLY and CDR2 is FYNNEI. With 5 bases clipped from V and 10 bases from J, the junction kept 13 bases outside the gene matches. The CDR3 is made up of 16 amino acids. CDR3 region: CASSTNGQGGSSPLHF. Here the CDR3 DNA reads TGTGCCAGCAGTACTAATGGACAGGGAGGGAGCTCACCCCTCCACTTT.

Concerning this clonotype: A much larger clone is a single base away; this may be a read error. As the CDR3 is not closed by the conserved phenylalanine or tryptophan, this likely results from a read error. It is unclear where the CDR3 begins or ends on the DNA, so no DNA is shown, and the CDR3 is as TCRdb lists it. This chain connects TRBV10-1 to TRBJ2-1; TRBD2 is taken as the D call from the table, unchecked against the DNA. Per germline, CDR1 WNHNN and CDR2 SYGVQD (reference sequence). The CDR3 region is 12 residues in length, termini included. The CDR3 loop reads CASSEGPSLAFC.

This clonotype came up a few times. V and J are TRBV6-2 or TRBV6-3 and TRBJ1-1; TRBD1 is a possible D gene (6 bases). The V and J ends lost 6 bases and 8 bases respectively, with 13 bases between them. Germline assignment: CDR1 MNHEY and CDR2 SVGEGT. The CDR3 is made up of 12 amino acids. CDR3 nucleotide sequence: TGTGCCAGCAGGACTCGAACAGGGGAAGCTTTCTTT. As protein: CASRTRTGEAFF.

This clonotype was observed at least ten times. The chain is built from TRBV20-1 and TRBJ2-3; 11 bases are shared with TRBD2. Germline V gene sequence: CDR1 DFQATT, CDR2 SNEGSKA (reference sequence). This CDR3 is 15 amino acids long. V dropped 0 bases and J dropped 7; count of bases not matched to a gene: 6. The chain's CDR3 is CSARETSGRSNTQYF. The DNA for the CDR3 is TGCAGTGCTAGAGAAACTAGCGGGAGAAGCAATACGCAGTATTTT.

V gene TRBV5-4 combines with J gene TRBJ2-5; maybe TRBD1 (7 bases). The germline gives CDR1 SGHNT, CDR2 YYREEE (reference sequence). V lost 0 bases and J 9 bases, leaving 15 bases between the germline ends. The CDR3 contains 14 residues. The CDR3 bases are TGTGCCAGCAGCTTGGAGGCGGGACAGAGTTCCCAGTACTTC. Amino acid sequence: CASSLEAGQSSQYF.